This is a list of T cell receptor beta chains from one sample in a study of blood T cell repertoires in COVID-19. The method was immunoSEQ multiplex PCR; TCRdb's version includes in-frame clones alone and lacks a portion of them. The repertoire holds 200,000 to 300,000 clones, with 88% as singletons. The sequencing input was peripheral blood. The receptors stem from a man between 60 and 75 years old who had recovered from COVID-19. The CDR3 runs from the conserved cysteine through the conserved F or W. The order of the fields is clone size, V gene, J gene, D gene, CDR3 DNA, CDR3 protein. The D gene is left open where the match is weak. The size entry is marked missing in some rows and otherwise reads once, few, many or a size class.

once,TRBV6-1,TRBJ2-7,TRBD1,TGTGCCAGCAGTGAGGCGGGACAGGGATACTACGAGCAGTACTTC,CASSEAGQGYYEQYF
-,TRBV7-2,TRBJ2-2,TRBD2,TGTGCCAGCAGCCCCCTAGCGGGGGGGCTCGGGGAGCTGTTTTTT,CASSPLAGGLGELFF
-,TRBV4-2,TRBJ1-6,-,TGTGCCAGCAGCCAAGGGGGGCTAAATAGTAATTCACCCCTCCACTTT,CASSQGGLNSNSPLHF
-,TRBV6-6,TRBJ1-1,TRBD1,TGTGCCAGCAGTCCTCGCAAGGTACAGGGGCCGAACACTGAAGCTTTCTTT,CASSPRKVQGPNTEAFF
-,TRBV6-5,TRBJ1-1,-,TGTGCCAGCAGTACAGGGTCCCCCAACACTGAAGCTTTCTTT,CASSTGSPNTEAFF
-,TRBV19,TRBJ2-7,TRBD1,TGTGCCAGTAGTCGACAGGGGGCAAGGGAGCAGTACTTC,CASSRQGAREQYF
-,TRBV19,TRBJ1-2,TRBD1,TGTGCCAGTAAGGGTCGGACAGGGTACGGCTACACCTTC,CASKGRTGYGYTF
-,TRBV19,TRBJ2-1,-,TGTGCCAGTAGTCCTGGGGGACACTTGGTGGGTGAGCAGTTCTTC,CASSPGGHLVGEQFF
-,TRBV7-9,TRBJ1-2,TRBD1,TGTGCCAGCAGCGTACAGGGGAGCTATGGCTACACCTTC,CASSVQGSYGYTF
-,TRBV11-2,TRBJ1-3,-,TGTGCCAGCAGCTTAGGGGTGACCTCAGGGGGAAACACCATATATTTT,CASSLGVTSGGNTIYF
-,TRBV29-1,TRBJ2-1,-,TGCAGCGTCGGCAGGGGTATTGATGAGCAGTTCTTC,CSVGRGIDEQFF
-,TRBV4-2,TRBJ2-5,TRBD1,TGTGCCAGCAGCCAGGAAAACAGGGGGCCAGAGACCCAGTACTTC,CASSQENRGPETQYF
-,TRBV5-1,TRBJ1-4,-,TGCGCCAGCAGCCCTGCCGGGACAACTAATGAAAAACTGTTTTTT,CASSPAGTTNEKLFF
-,TRBV6-5,TRBJ1-6,TRBD1,TGTGCCAGCAGGAAACAGGGGGGGGCCGATTCACCCCTCCACTTT,CASRKQGGADSPLHF
-,TRBV12-3/TRBV12-4,TRBJ2-5,-,TGTGCCAGCTGCAGGGTCCAAGAGACCCAGTACTTC,CASCRVQETQYF
-,TRBV6-2/TRBV6-3,TRBJ2-7,-,TGTGCCAGCAGTTATTCCCTCTCCTACGAGCAGTACTTC,CASSYSLSYEQYF
-,TRBV21-1,TRBJ2-4,-,TGTGCCAGCAGCAAGGTCGGCTACAGGGGGGTCAAAAACATTCAGTACTTC,CASSKVGYRGVKNIQYF
-,TRBV19,TRBJ2-1,-,TGTGCCAGTAGTATGATCCGGGGGGCTCAGGAGCAGTTCTTC,CASSMIRGAQEQFF
once,TRBV5-1,TRBJ1-2,TRBD1,TGCGCCAGCAGCTTACGACAGGGTCGGGGCTACACCTTC,CASSLRQGRGYTF
-,TRBV19,TRBJ2-7,TRBD1,TGTGCCAGTAGTATAGGACTTCAGGGGGTCAGCTCCTACGAGCAGTACTTC,CASSIGLQGVSSYEQYF
-,TRBV3-1/TRBV3-2,TRBJ2-1,-,TGTGCCAGCAGCTTTACAGGGAATGAGCAGTTCTTC,CASSFTGNEQFF
-,TRBV9,TRBJ1-6,-,TGTGCCAGCAGCGCGGGGGGGAGCTCCTATAATTCACCCCTCCACTTT,CASSAGGSSYNSPLHF
-,TRBV5-4,TRBJ2-5,TRBD2,TGTGCCAGCAGCACGAGCCGGGGACTAGCGGGGGGGCGAGAGACCCAGTACTTC,CASSTSRGLAGGRETQYF
-,TRBV12-3/TRBV12-4,TRBJ2-3,TRBD1,TGTGCCAGCAGTTTCAGTGGGCAGGGGGAAAAGTATTTT,CASSFSGQGEKYF
-,TRBV24-1,TRBJ2-3,TRBD1,TGTGCCACCAGCCTTGGGGGACAGGTTAGCACAGATACGCAGTATTTT,CATSLGGQVSTDTQYF
-,TRBV6-6,TRBJ1-6,-,TGTGCCAGCAGTTACTTGGAGGGGAATTCACCCCTCCACTTT,CASSYLEGNSPLHF
once,TRBV3-1/TRBV3-2,TRBJ1-1,TRBD1,TGTGCCAGCAGCCGGACAGGGAATAATATGAACACTGAAGCTTTCTTT,CASSRTGNNMNTEAFF